One T cell receptor beta chain is described in this entry. What it recognizes is unknown. This entry comes from a study of T cell responses to AZD1222 COVID-19 vaccine. Profiled with immunoSEQ multiplex PCR; TCRdb holds only in-frame clones, not every one. Of about 160,000 clones listed, about 89% were seen once; the top ten hold 3.5% to 4%. Findings and caveats of the study: Donors in the cohort were predominantly white British and more often female, and clonal diversity was possibly underestimated. Nearly half of spike-specific TCRs reportedly go after variant regions that carry no mutations. AZD1222 recipients seropositive at baseline numbered only 5 or 6.

This TCR came from an adult who received the AZD1222 COVID-19 vaccine. This specimen was peripheral blood, taken 28 days after the second AZD1222 dose.

As DNA, the CDR3 is TGCAGCGTTGAAGCAGGCAATAATGGAAACACCATATATTTT. Translating gives CSVEAGNNGNTIYF. The V gene is TRBV29-1, the J gene TRBJ1-3; D is undetermined. This CDR3 spans 14 amino acids. Per the germline V gene, CDR1 is SQVTM and CDR2 is ANQGSEA. The V end lost 1 base, the J end lost 3 bases, and 10 bases lay between the germline ends.